A selection of T cell receptor beta chains follows, all from one sample in a study of blood T cell repertoires in COVID-19. Method: immunoSEQ multiplex PCR; TCRdb's copy keeps in-frame clones and lacks some. Counted here are about 100,000 clones, about 86% occurring once; the ten biggest clones make up 1.5% to 2%. The sample taken for sequencing was peripheral blood. The receptors here all came from an older man with acute or convalescent COVID-19. The CDR3 runs from the conserved cysteine through the conserved F or W. A D gene is named only where the DNA matches it firmly. Size is stated for part of the rows, as once, few or many counts, or as a class when the clone is expanded.

j_gene | v_gene | d_gene | abundance | CDR3aa | CDR3nt
TRBJ1-3 | TRBV11-2 | TRBD1 | . | CASSPTGESGNTIYF | TGTGCCAGCAGCCCGACAGGGGAATCCGGAAACACCATATATTTT
TRBJ2-7 | TRBV7-2 | TRBD2 | once | CASSLAGGGTLTYEQYF | TGTGCCAGCAGCCTGGCCGGCGGGGGTACTCTCACCTACGAGCAGTACTTC
TRBJ1-4 | TRBV19 | TRBD1 | once | CASSIAQGALGEKLFF | TGTGCCAGTAGTATAGCACAGGGGGCGCTTGGTGAAAAACTGTTTTTT
TRBJ2-3 | TRBV6-2/TRBV6-3 | . | . | CASSQLLVTDTQYF | TGTGCCAGCAGTCAATTACTAGTCACAGATACGCAGTATTTT
TRBJ2-5 | TRBV5-5 | TRBD2 | . | CASSLEVSGTIDVETQYF | TGTGCCAGCAGCTTGGAGGTTAGCGGGACAATAGACGTAGAGACCCAGTACTTC
TRBJ2-1 | TRBV5-1 | . | . | CASSLSSVSYNEQFF | TGCGCCAGCAGCTTGTCCAGTGTCTCCTACAATGAGCAGTTCTTC
TRBJ2-1 | TRBV5-4 | TRBD2 | . | CASSPRLAGNEQFF | TGTGCCAGCAGCCCCCGACTAGCGGGGAATGAGCAGTTCTTC
TRBJ2-3 | TRBV6-2/TRBV6-3 | . | . | CASSWRATDTQYF | TGTGCCAGCAGTTGGAGAGCGACAGATACGCAGTATTTT
TRBJ2-1 | TRBV4-2 | TRBD2 | . | CASSQEGTSGTTYNEQFF | TGTGCCAGCAGCCAAGAGGGGACTAGCGGGACGACCTACAATGAGCAGTTCTTC
TRBJ2-2 | TRBV5-1 | . | . | CASSLSGSNTGELFF | TGCGCCAGCAGTCTCTCGGGGTCGAACACCGGGGAGCTGTTTTTT
TRBJ2-7 | TRBV3-1/TRBV3-2 | TRBD2 | . | CASSQTSGSYEQYF | TGTGCCAGCAGCCAGACTAGCGGGAGCTACGAGCAGTACTTC
TRBJ1-6 | TRBV18 | TRBD1 | . | CASSPTGTGLWALHF | TGTGCCAGCTCACCAACCGGGACAGGGTTGTGGGCCCTCCACTTT
TRBJ2-7 | TRBV5-8 | TRBD2 | . | CASSLSGGLAAYSYEQYF | TGTGCCAGCAGCTTGTCGGGGGGGTTAGCGGCCTACTCCTACGAGCAGTACTTC
TRBJ1-2 | TRBV5-6 | . | . | CASSQTQYGYTF | TGTGCCAGCAGCCAGACACAATATGGCTACACCTTC
TRBJ1-4 | TRBV18 | . | . | CASSPGTTYEKLFF | TGTGCCAGCTCACCTGGGACAACTTATGAAAAACTGTTTTTT
TRBJ2-7 | TRBV6-5 | TRBD1 | . | CASSIGQGKEQYF | TGTGCCAGCAGTATAGGACAGGGGAAGGAGCAGTACTTC
TRBJ2-2 | TRBV6-4 | TRBD1 | . | CASSDEAGGTGELFF | TGTGCCAGCAGTGACGAGGCAGGGGGCACCGGGGAGCTGTTTTTT
TRBJ1-5 | TRBV6-1 | TRBD1 | . | CASSEQGGNQPQHF | TGTGCCAGCAGTGAACAGGGGGGCAATCAGCCCCAGCATTTT
TRBJ1-3 | TRBV6-1 | . | . | CASSEGSGNTIYF | TGTGCCAGCAGTGAAGGGAGTGGAAACACCATATATTTT
TRBJ2-3 | TRBV9 | . | . | CASSVGLGWNRNTQYF | TGTGCCAGCAGCGTAGGACTCGGTTGGAATAGGAATACGCAGTATTTT
TRBJ2-6 | TRBV19 | TRBD1 | . | CASNPGQSSGANVLTF | TGTGCCAGTAACCCGGGACAGAGCTCTGGGGCCAACGTCCTGACTTTC
TRBJ2-7 | TRBV23-1 | TRBD2 | . | CASSQGRTRSSYEQYF | TGCGCCAGCAGTCAAGGGAGGACTAGATCATCCTACGAGCAGTACTTC
TRBJ1-1 | TRBV6-2/TRBV6-3 | TRBD1 | . | CASSYYRGTEAFF | TGTGCCAGCAGTTACTACAGGGGGACTGAAGCTTTCTTT
TRBJ2-1 | TRBV19 | . | . | CASSERHLYNEQFF | TGTGCCAGTAGTGAGCGTCACCTTTACAATGAGCAGTTCTTC
TRBJ2-3 | TRBV7-2 | . | . | CASSLNGGASTDTQYF | TGTGCCAGCAGCTTAAACGGGGGTGCTAGCACAGATACGCAGTATTTT
TRBJ1-1 | TRBV15 | . | . | CATTLPGIRTEAFF | TGTGCCACCACCCTCCCGGGGATCAGGACTGAAGCTTTCTTT
TRBJ2-7 | TRBV6-2/TRBV6-3 | TRBD2 | . | CASSSLAGEEGTSYEQYF | TGTGCCAGCAGTTCACTAGCGGGAGAAGAAGGGACCTCCTACGAGCAGTACTTC
TRBJ2-3 | TRBV30 | TRBD1 | . | CAVYQGATDTQYF | TGTGCAGTATATCAGGGGGCGACAGATACGCAGTATTTT
TRBJ1-1 | TRBV10-1 | . | . | CASSEGKGTKNTEAFF | TGCGCCAGCAGTGAAGGTAAGGGGACAAAGAACACTGAAGCTTTCTTT
TRBJ2-3 | TRBV3-1/TRBV3-2 | . | . | CAGQGPDSTDTQYF | TGTGCCGGTCAGGGGCCTGATAGCACAGATACGCAGTATTTT
TRBJ1-1 | TRBV27 | . | . | CASPSAMSTEAFF | TGTGCCAGCCCCTCCGCGATGAGCACTGAAGCTTTCTTT
TRBJ1-2 | TRBV28 | . | . | CASSSPRGRGYGYTF | TGTGCCAGCAGTTCCCCTCGGGGTCGAGGCTATGGCTACACCTTC
TRBJ1-2 | TRBV7-3 | TRBD1 | . | CASSLSVLGQGGWYGYTF | TGTGCCAGCAGCTTAAGTGTTCTAGGACAGGGAGGGTGGTATGGCTACACCTTC
TRBJ2-3 | TRBV9 | TRBD2 | . | CASSQPGLGTDTQYF | TGTGCCAGCAGTCAACCGGGACTAGGGACAGATACGCAGTATTTT